Listed here are 17 T cell receptor beta chains from one sample, sequenced in a study of T cells in Graves' hyperthyroidism and ophthalmopathy. Using RNA transcripts as the source, TCR beta CDR3 regions were amplified. An initial round of RT-PCR targeting the TCR CDR3 relied on the HTBI primer set. One entry per CDR3 protein results from TCRdb running MiXCR on the multiplex PCR reads. Of 500,000 to 650,000 distinct CDR3 sequences listed, more than 15% are singletons. The source material was blood. These receptor sequences come from a woman between 18 and 30 years old with Graves' ophthalmopathy.

This clonotype was picked up many times. This chain connects TRBV28 to TRBJ1-2; 8 bases are shared with TRBD1. The CDR3 length is 14 residues. J lost 3 bases, V lost 5 bases, and 5 bases had no gene match. Germline CDR1 and CDR2: MDHEN and SYDVKM. The chain's CDR3 is CASSPGTGYYGYTF. As DNA, the CDR3 is TGTGCCAGCAGTCCCGGGACAGGATACTATGGCTACACCTTC.

This clonotype was seen many times. The chain recombines TRBV9 with TRBJ1-6; D not certain. The CDR3 totals 16 residues. V shed 0 bases and J shed 0 bases, with 7 bases lying between them. Per germline, CDR1 SGDLS and CDR2 YYNGEE. The CDR3 here is CASSVAGSSYNSPLHF. For the CDR3, the DNA is TGTGCCAGCAGCGTAGCGGGCAGCTCCTATAATTCACCCCTCCACTTT.

This clonotype was observed many times. V usage is TRBV30 and J usage is TRBJ1-1; D remains unclear. The V end lost 1 base, the J end lost 5 bases, and 14 bases lay between the germline ends. Per germline, CDR1 GTSNPN and CDR2 SVGIG (reference sequence). The CDR3 runs 14 residues. In DNA form, the CDR3 reads TGTGCCTGGAGTGGGTCGCGATACCAGACTGAAGCTTTCTTT. Translated, it gives CAWSGSRYQTEAFF.

This clonotype was seen ten or more times. This chain uses TRBV3-1 with TRBJ2-4, with D possibly being TRBD1 or TRBD2 (5 bases each). With 0 bases removed from V and 8 bases from J, the gap between germline ends came to 17 bases. The CDR3 runs to 16 residues. Germline V lookup: CDR1 LGHDT, CDR2 YNNKEL (reference sequence). CDR3 DNA sequence: TGTGCCAGCAGCCAAGAAGGTCAGGGACCTCTGGACATTCAGTACTTC. It specifies CASSQEGQGPLDIQYF.

This clonotype was counted many times. The chain carries TRBV28 and TRBJ2-5; 8 bases agree with TRBD1. The trim removed 5 bases at V and 4 bases at J, leaving 3 bases unmatched. This CDR3 is built from 13 residues. CDR1 is MDHEN and CDR2 is SYDVKM in the germline V gene. The CDR3 protein is CASSQTGVETQYF. The CDR3 DNA is TGTGCCAGCAGTCAGACAGGGGTAGAGACCCAGTACTTC.

This clonotype was picked up many times. The chain employs TRBV6-1 and TRBJ1-1, with TRBD1 as a possible D gene (5 bases). Germline values: CDR1 MNHNS, CDR2 SASEGT. This CDR3 has 14 amino acids. V lost 5 bases, J lost 6 bases, and 16 bases lay in between. Here the CDR3 reads CASSPRGLIPEAFF. Written as DNA, the CDR3 is TGTGCCAGCAGTCCCCGGGGCTTAATCCCTGAAGCTTTCTTT.

As concerns this clonotype: A much bigger clone sits one base away, suggesting this may be a read error. The chain employs TRBV7-2 and TRBJ1-5; a possible D gene is TRBD1 (5 bases). This CDR3 spans 15 amino acids. Trimming pared 7 bases from V and 5 bases from J, leaving 18 bases between. The germline CDR1 and CDR2 sequences are SGHTA and FQGNSA. CDR3 nucleotides: TGTGCCAGCAACCCGGGCAGGGAACGACATCAGCCCCAGCATTTT. It specifies CASNPGRERHQPQHF.

This sequence joins TRBV19 and TRBJ2-1; 10 bases line up with TRBD1. The CDR3 has 17 residues. In germline, CDR1 is LNHDA, CDR2 SQIVND (reference sequence). Trimming removed 6 bases from V and 4 bases from J; junction bases left unmatched: 12. The CDR3, as DNA: TGTGCCAGTAGACCGGGACAGGGGTTGCCATTATACAATGAGCAGTTCTTC. This translates into CASRPGQGLPLYNEQFF.

In this sample, this clonotype turned up once. This may stem from a read error, because a much larger clone lies one nucleotide away. The chain employs TRBV7-3 and TRBJ2-2; unclear D gene. Trimming shortened V by 5 bases and J by 1 base, and 17 bases separated the two germline ends. There are 17 residues in the CDR3. Per the germline V gene, CDR1 is SGHTA and CDR2 is FQGTGA. In DNA form, the CDR3 reads TGTGCCAGCAGCCCAACCCCGGACGGCGAGAACACCGGGGAGCTGTTTTTT. This gives the protein CASSPTPDGENTGELFF.

The V and J genes are TRBV18 and TRBJ2-3, with TRBD2 identical over 9 bases. This CDR3 region has 16 residues. CDR1 is KGHSH, CDR2 LQKENI, per germline. The ends lost 0 bases at V and 2 bases at J; junction bases unmatched: 3. CDR3 sequence reads: CASSPPIAGATDTQYF. DNA for the CDR3: TGTGCCAGCTCACCACCGATAGCGGGGGCCACAGATACGCAGTATTTT. Variable domain in full (rest from reference TRBV18 and TRBJ2-3): NAGVMQNPRHLVRRRGQEARLRCSPMKGHSHVYWYRQLPEEGLKFMVYLQKENIIDESGMPKERFSAEFPKEGPSILRIQQVVRGDSAAYFCASSPPIAGATDTQYFGPGTRLTVL.

This clonotype was observed many times. This chain uses TRBV28 with TRBJ2-7; D might be TRBD1 or TRBD2, each matching 5 bases. V was shortened by 2 bases and J by 2 bases, with 16 bases between the two germline ends. Germline values: CDR1 MDHEN, CDR2 SYDVKM. This CDR3 region has 16 residues. DNA for the CDR3: TGTGCCAGCAGTTTAAGAAGTTCAGGGACCCCCTACGAGCAGTACTTC. It translates to CASSLRSSGTPYEQYF.

This clonotype was seen many times. The chain links TRBV30 to TRBJ2-2; D gene uncertain. CDR1 and CDR2 (germline): GTSNPN, SVGIG (reference sequence). V shed 3 bases and J shed 2 bases, with 7 bases lying between them. CDR3 size: 13 residues. The CDR3 reads CAWRVPNTGELFF. The CDR3 DNA reads TGTGCCTGGAGGGTACCAAACACCGGGGAGCTGTTTTTT.

This clonotype was seen many times. The rearrangement joins TRBV10-3 to TRBJ1-1; D is perhaps TRBD1 (5 bases). The CDR3 covers 14 residues. Germline values: CDR1 ENHRY, CDR2 SYGVKD. Trimming stripped 2 bases from V and 5 bases from J, with 12 bases between. CDR3 sequence reads: CAISEKVGGTEAFF. CDR3 bases: TGTGCCATCAGTGAGAAAGTGGGGGGTACTGAAGCTTTCTTT.

This clonotype was recorded many times. The chain couples TRBV30 to TRBJ2-2; tentatively, D is TRBD2 (6 bases). V was pared by 5 bases and J by 2 bases, with 6 bases between. The CDR3 length is 12 residues. Germline CDR1 reads GTSNPN; CDR2 reads SVGIG (reference sequence). The DNA of the CDR3 is TGTGCCTGGGGGACTAACACCGGGGAGCTGTTTTTT. As protein: CAWGTNTGELFF.

In its sample, this clonotype was seen a few times. The rearrangement uses TRBV5-6 and TRBJ2-5; TRBD1 aligns across 7 bases. CDR3 size: 15 residues. With V trimmed by 0 bases and J by 6 bases, 8 bases remained unmatched. In germline, CDR1 is SGHDT, CDR2 YYEEEE. The CDR3 nucleotides are TGTGCCAGCAGCTTGGCCGGCGGCAGGGGGAAGACCCAGTACTTC. This sequence encodes CASSLAGGRGKTQYF.

This chain uses TRBV6-1 with TRBJ2-2; D may be TRBD1 (7 bases). Germline CDR1 is MNHNS and CDR2 is SASEGT. V lost 8 bases to trimming and J lost 6 bases, with 19 bases between them. The CDR3 is made up of 15 amino acids. The CDR3 sequence: CASYRGTVRAGELFF. The CDR3 DNA reads as TGTGCCAGCTACCGGGGGACAGTCCGGGCCGGGGAGCTGTTTTTT.

There are many counts of this clonotype. The rearrangement joins TRBV27 to TRBJ1-5, with D unclear. Germline-derived CDR1 and CDR2 are MNHEY and SMNVEV (reference sequence). V lost 2 bases and J lost 0, with 8 bases in between. The CDR3 sequence is 15 residues long. The CDR3 reads CASSLGQASNQPQHF. Written as DNA, the CDR3 is TGTGCCAGCAGTTTAGGGCAAGCTAGCAATCAGCCCCAGCATTTT.